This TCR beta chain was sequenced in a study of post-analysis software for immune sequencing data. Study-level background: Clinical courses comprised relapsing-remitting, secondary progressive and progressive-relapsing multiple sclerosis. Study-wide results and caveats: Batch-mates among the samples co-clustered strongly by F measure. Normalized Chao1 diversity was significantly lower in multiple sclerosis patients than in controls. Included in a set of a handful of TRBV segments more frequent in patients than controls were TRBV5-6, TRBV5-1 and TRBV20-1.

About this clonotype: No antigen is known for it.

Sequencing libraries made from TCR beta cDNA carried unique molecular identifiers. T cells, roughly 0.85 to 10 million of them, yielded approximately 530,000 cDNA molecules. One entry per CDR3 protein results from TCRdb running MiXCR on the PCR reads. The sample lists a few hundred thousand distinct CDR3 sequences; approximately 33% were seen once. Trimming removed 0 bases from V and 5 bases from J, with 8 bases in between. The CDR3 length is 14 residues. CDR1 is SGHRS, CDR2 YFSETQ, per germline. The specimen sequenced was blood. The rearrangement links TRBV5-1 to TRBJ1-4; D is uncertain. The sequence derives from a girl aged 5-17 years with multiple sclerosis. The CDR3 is CASSLDSGNEKLFF. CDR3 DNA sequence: TGCGCCAGCAGCTTGGACAGCGGGAATGAAAAACTGTTTTTT. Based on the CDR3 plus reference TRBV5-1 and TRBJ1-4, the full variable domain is KAGVTQTPRYLIKTRGQQVTLSCSPISGHRSVSWYQQTPGQGLQFLFEYFSETQRNKGNFPGRFSGRQFSNSRSEMNVSTLELGDSALYLCASSLDSGNEKLFFGSGTQLSVL.